Described below is a single TCR beta chain sequence and its context. This sample is part of a study of control samples from healthy donors and cancer patients. V lost 2 bases and J lost 0, with 8 bases in between. The CDR3 sequence is 14 residues long. Per the germline V gene, CDR1 is GTSNPN and CDR2 is SVGIG (reference sequence). TCRdb's copy holds only in-frame clones and misses some; the assay was immunoSEQ multiplex PCR. Here the sample spans about 55,000 clones, approximately 95% being singletons. Sequencing was performed on blood. The clonotype comes from a woman under 40 in good health. V gene TRBV30 combines with J gene TRBJ1-3; D remains ambiguous. CDR3 region: CAWSNLGSGNTIYF. In DNA form, the CDR3 reads TGTGCCTGGAGTAACCTAGGCTCTGGAAACACCATATATTTT.